This TCR beta chain emerged from a study of T cells expressing NK-cell markers. Study-level findings and limits: No clear determination of HCMV specificity was made for expanded NKG2C+ T cell clones. The CD3+CD56-NKG2C+ fraction was also led by these clonotypes in a few donors.

On this clonotype: The antigen remains unidentified.

TCRdb reprocessed the 5' RACE reads and stores each CDR3 protein as one record, lacking DNA. This table lists roughly 450,000 distinct CDR3 sequences. Source material: blood T cells: a sorted CD56 or NKG2C T cell subset, CD4+ or CD8+ T cells, or bulk PBMC T cells (not recorded which). The clonotype comes from a woman aged 50 to 65 in good health.

The CDR3 sequence is CASSIGRGGEQFF. This chain joins TRBV19 and TRBJ2-1; TCRdb selects TRBD1, and the lack of DNA leaves this call unchecked. The length of the CDR3 is 13 residues. The V gene's germline CDR1 is LNHDA and CDR2 SQIVND (reference sequence). The entire variable domain, with the rest obtained from reference TRBV19 and TRBJ2-1, is as follows: DGGITQSPKYLFRKEGQNVTLSCEQNLNHDAMYWYRQDPGQGLRLIYYSQIVNDFQKGDIAEGYSVSREKKESFPLTVTSAQKNPTAFYLCASSIGRGGEQFFGPGTRLTVL.